This TCR beta chain is from a study of blood T cell repertoires in COVID-19. Study at large: Collection of acute and convalescent COVID-19 samples took place in the United States, Italy and Spain. The cDNA or gDNA used as material had been derived from T cells, B-cell-depleted T cells, or PBMCs.

V was shortened by 1 base and J by 3 bases, with 13 bases between the two germline ends. From germline, CDR1 is SGHAT and CDR2 FQNNGV. The CDR3 runs to 15 residues. As handled by the study authors: Amplified reference gene primers provided the basis for estimating nucleated cell counts. Clones were read by immunoSEQ multiplex PCR, and TCRdb kept only the in-frame ones, dropping some. The D gene and trimming were derived from the DNA, and the V and J assignments and clone size from that table. This table holds 70,000 to 90,000 clones, roughly 85% found once. Patients from Seattle were sampled longitudinally, starting during active infection.

The V call is TRBV11-2, the J call TRBJ2-7; TRBD1 might be the D (6 bases). This sequence was found in a man aged 50 to 60 with COVID-19, enrolled during active disease. Sequences were obtained from peripheral blood. In nucleotides, the CDR3 is TGTGCCAGCAGCTTAGCACGGGACAAACACTACGAGCAGTACTTC. It encodes CASSLARDKHYEQYF.